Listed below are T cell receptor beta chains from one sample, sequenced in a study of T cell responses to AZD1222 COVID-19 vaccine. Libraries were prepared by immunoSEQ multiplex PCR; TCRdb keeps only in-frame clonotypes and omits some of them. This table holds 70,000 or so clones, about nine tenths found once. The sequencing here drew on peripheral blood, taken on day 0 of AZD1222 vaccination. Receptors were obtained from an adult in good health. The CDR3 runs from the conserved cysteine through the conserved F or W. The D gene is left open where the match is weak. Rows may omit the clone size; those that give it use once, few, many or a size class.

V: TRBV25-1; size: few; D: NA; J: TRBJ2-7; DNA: TGTGCCAGCAGTGAAACCAGGGAGACCTACGAGCAGTACTTC; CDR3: CASSETRETYEQYF
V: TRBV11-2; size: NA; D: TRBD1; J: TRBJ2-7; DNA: TGTGCCAGCAGCTTGCCCTCCAGAGGACAGGGAAACTACGAGCAGTACTTC; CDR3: CASSLPSRGQGNYEQYF
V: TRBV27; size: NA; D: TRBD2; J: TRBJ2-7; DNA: TGTGCCAGCAGTTTAGCCGGGACTAGCTCCTACGAGCAGTACTTC; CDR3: CASSLAGTSSYEQYF
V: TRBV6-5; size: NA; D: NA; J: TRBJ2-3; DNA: TGTGCCAGCAGTCAGGACTTCTCCACAGATACGCAGTATTTT; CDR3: CASSQDFSTDTQYF
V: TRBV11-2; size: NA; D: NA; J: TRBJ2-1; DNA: TGTGCCAGCAGCTTAGTTAAGGTAGCCCAATCGGGGTATGAGCAGTTCTTC; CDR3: CASSLVKVAQSGYEQFF
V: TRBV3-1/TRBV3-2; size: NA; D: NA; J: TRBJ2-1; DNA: TGTGCCAGCAGTCCGGACTACAATGAGCAGTTCTTC; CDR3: CASSPDYNEQFF
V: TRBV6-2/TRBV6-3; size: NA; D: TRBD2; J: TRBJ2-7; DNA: TGTGCCAGCAGTTCGGCTAGCGGGAGCCGATACGAGCAGTACTTC; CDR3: CASSSASGSRYEQYF
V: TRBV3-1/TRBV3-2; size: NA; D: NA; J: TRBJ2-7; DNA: TGTGCCAGCAGCCAAGCCACAGGGAACTACGAGCAGTACTTC; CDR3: CASSQATGNYEQYF
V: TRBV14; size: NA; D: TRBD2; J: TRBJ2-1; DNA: TGTGCCAGCAGCCTGAGAGCGGGAGAGGGTTACAATGAGCAGTTCTTC; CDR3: CASSLRAGEGYNEQFF
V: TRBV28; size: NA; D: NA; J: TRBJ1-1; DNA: TGTGCCAGCAGTTCCGTCACCGCAGGGGACACTGAAGCTTTCTTT; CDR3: CASSSVTAGDTEAFF
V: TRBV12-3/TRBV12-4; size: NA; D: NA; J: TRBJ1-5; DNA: TGTGCCAGCAGCCTACAGGGAATTCAGCCCCAGCATTTT; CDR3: CASSLQGIQPQHF
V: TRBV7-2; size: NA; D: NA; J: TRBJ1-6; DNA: TGTGCCAGCAGTCCTCCAAGGGGGACTTCACCCCTCCACTTT; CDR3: CASSPPRGTSPLHF
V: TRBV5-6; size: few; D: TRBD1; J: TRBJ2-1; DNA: TGTGCCAGCAGCTTGTATGCCAGCAGGGGGAACAATGAGCAGTTCTTC; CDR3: CASSLYASRGNNEQFF
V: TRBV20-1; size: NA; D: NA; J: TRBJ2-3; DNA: TGCAGTGCTAGGTCCGCAGATACGCAGTATTTT; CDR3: CSARSADTQYF
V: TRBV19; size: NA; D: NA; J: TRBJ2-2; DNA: TGTGCCAGTAGTATGTTGTGGGGCGGTAGGAGCGGGAACACCGGGGAGCTGTTTTTT; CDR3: CASSMLWGGRSGNTGELFF
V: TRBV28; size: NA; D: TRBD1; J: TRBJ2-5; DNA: TGTGCCAGCAGTTTACCGGGACAGATACAAGAGACCCAGTACTTC; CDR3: CASSLPGQIQETQYF
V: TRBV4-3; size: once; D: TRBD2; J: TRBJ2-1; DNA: TGCGCCAGCAGCCAAGTAGCGGGAGGGCCAGGTGAGCAGTTCTTC; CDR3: CASSQVAGGPGEQFF
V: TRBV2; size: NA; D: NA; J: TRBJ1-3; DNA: TGTGCCAGCAGTGGGACAATCGGAAACACCATATATTTT; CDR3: CASSGTIGNTIYF
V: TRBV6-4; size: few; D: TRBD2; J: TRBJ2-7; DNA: TGTGCCAGCAGTGACTGGAAACTAGCGGGGAGCTACGAGCAGTACTTC; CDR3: CASSDWKLAGSYEQYF
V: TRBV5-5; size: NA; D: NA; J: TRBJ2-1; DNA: TGTGCCAGCAGTCCAGGGGTGTACAATGAGCAGTTCTTC; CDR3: CASSPGVYNEQFF
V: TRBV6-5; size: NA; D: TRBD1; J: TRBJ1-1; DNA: TGTGCCAGCAGTTACGACAGGGAAATTAGGAACACTGAAGCTTTCTTT; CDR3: CASSYDREIRNTEAFF
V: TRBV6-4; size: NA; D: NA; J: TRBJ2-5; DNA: TGTGCCAGCCGCGATTTATGGGTTCAAGAGACCCAGTACTTC; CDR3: CASRDLWVQETQYF
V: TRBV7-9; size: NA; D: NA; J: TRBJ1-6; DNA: TGTGCCAGCAGCTTAGAACAGTATAATTCACCCCTCCACTTT; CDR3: CASSLEQYNSPLHF
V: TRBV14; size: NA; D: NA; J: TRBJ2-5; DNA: TGTGCCAGCAGCCAAGGCTCAACTAATTTCGAGACCCAGTACTTC; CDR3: CASSQGSTNFETQYF
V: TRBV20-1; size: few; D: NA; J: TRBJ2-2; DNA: TGCAGTGCTAGTGTCTCTCAGGATATAGGGGAGCTGTTTTTT; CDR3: CSASVSQDIGELFF
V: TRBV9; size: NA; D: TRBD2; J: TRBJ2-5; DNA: TGTGCCAGCAGCTCCGGGACTAGCGGGAGTGGGGCCCGCGAGACCCAGTACTTC; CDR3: CASSSGTSGSGARETQYF
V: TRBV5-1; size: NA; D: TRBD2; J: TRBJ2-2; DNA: TGCGCCAGCAGTTTACGACTAGCGGCGAACACCGGGGAGCTGTTTTTT; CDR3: CASSLRLAANTGELFF
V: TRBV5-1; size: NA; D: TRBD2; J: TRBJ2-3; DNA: TGCGCCAGCAGATCTCCTAGCGGGACCTACACAGATACGCAGTATTTT; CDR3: CASRSPSGTYTDTQYF
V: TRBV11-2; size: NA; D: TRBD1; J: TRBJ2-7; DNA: TGTGCCAGCAGCCCTCGGACAGGGGGCATCTACGAGCAGTACTTC; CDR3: CASSPRTGGIYEQYF
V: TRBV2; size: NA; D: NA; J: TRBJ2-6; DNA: TGTGCCAGCAGTGGGCCTCTGTCTGGGGCCAACGTCCTGACTTTC; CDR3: CASSGPLSGANVLTF
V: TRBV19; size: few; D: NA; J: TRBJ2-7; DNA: TGTGCCAGTAGCCCGGGGACTGGAAGCTCCTACGAGCAGTACTTC; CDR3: CASSPGTGSSYEQYF
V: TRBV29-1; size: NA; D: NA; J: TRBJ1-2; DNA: TGCAGCGCCTACCAGGGCGACTATGGCTACACCTTC; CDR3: CSAYQGDYGYTF
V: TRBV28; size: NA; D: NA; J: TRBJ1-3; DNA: TGTGCCAGCCTCGAGGGGGGCGCTGGAAACACCATATATTTT; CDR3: CASLEGGAGNTIYF
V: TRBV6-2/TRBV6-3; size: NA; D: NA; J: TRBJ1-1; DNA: TGTGCCAGCAGTTACTCGCTAGTTGGAACTGAAGCTTTCTTT; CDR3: CASSYSLVGTEAFF
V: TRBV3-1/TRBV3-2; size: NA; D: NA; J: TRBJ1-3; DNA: TGTGCCAGCAAAAATCACGGGACGGTCATATATTTT; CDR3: CASKNHGTVIYF
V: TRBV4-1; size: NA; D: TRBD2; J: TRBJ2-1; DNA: TGCGCCAGCAGCCAAACCCCCGGGACTAGCGGGAGGGCCAGGTTAAACAATGAGCAGTTCTTC; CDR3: CASSQTPGTSGRARLNNEQFF
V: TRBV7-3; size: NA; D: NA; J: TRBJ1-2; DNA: TGTGCCAGCAGCTTGACACCAGCCTATGGCTACACCTTC; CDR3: CASSLTPAYGYTF
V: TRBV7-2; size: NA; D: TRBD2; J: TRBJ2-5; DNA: TGTGCCAGCACCAGCGGGACCCAAGAGACCCAGTACTTC; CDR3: CASTSGTQETQYF
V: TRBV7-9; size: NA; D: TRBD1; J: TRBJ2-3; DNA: TGTGCCAGCAGCCGGGACAGGGGCCCCCAAAGCACAGATACGCAGTATTTT; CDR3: CASSRDRGPQSTDTQYF
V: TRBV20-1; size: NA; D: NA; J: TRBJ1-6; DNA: TGCAGTGCTTCCTCTGGATCACCCCTCCACTTT; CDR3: CSASSGSPLHF
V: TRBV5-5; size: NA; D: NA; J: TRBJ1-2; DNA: TGTGCCAGCACACCAACGGACAGTGTTTACTATGGCTACACCTTC; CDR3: CASTPTDSVYYGYTF
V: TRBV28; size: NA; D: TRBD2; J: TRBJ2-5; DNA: TGTGCCAGCACCAAGACTAGCGGGAGGGGAGAGACCCAGTACTTC; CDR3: CASTKTSGRGETQYF
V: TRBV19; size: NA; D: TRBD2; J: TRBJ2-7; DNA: TGTGCCAGTAGTACGACTAGCGGTTCCTACGAGCAGTACTTC; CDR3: CASSTTSGSYEQYF
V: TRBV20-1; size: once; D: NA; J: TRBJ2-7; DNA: TGCAGTACAGGGTTCTCCTACGAGCAGTACTTC; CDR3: CSTGFSYEQYF
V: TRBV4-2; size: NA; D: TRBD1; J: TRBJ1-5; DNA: TGTGCCAGCAGCCAAGCGTCCTTCGAAGGGGGCAGGAATCAGCCCCAGCATTTT; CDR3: CASSQASFEGGRNQPQHF
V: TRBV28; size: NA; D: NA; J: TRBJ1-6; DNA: TGTGCCAGCAGCAGGGCCGGGTATAATTCACCCCTCCACTTT; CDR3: CASSRAGYNSPLHF
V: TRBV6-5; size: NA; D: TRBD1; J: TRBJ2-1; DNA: TGTGCCAGCAGAACCGGGACAGGGCCCTACAATGAGCAGTTCTTC; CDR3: CASRTGTGPYNEQFF
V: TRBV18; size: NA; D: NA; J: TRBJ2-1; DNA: TGTGCCAGCTCACCGACAAGCGCATACACCAGGGAGCAGTTCTTC; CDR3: CASSPTSAYTREQFF
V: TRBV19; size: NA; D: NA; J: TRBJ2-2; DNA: TGTGCCAGTAGTATCCTGGGGCCTAACACCGGGGAGCTGTTTTTT; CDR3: CASSILGPNTGELFF
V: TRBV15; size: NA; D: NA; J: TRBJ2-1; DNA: TGTGCCACCAGCAAAGGCCTAGCGCGATCCTACAATGAGCAGTTCTTC; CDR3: CATSKGLARSYNEQFF
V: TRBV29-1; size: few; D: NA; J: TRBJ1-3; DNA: TGCAGCGTTGGAGTGAGCTCTGGAAACACCATATATTTT; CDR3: CSVGVSSGNTIYF
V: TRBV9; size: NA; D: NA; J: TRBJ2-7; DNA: TGTGCCAGCAGCGTAGAGGCCACTGTTTCCTACGAGCAGTACTTC; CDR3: CASSVEATVSYEQYF
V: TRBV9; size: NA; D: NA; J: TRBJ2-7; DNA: TGTGCCAGCAGCGGACAATCTAACCCCTACGAGCAGTACTTC; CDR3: CASSGQSNPYEQYF
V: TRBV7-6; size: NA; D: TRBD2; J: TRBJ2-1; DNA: TGTGCCAGCAGCTCAGGACTAGCGGGAGGCAATGAGCAGTTCTTC; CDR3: CASSSGLAGGNEQFF
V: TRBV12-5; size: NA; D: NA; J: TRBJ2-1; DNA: TGTGCTAGTGGCCACTTCCGCAATGAGCAGTTCTTC; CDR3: CASGHFRNEQFF
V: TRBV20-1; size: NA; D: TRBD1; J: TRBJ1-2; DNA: TGCAGAGGCGGGGCAGGGGGAAGCTACACCTTC; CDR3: CRGGAGGSYTF
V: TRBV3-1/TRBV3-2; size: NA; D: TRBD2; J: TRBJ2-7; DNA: TGTGCCAGCAGCCAACTTATTAGCGGGGGGTCCTCCTACGAGCAGTACTTC; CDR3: CASSQLISGGSSYEQYF
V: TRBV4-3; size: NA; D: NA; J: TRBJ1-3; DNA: TGCGCCAGCAGCCACGGTACGGGCAGCTCTGGAAACACCATATATTTT; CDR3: CASSHGTGSSGNTIYF
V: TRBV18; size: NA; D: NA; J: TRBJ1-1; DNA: TGTGCCAGCTCACCACAGGGAGTGGGAAGCACTGAAGCTTTCTTT; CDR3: CASSPQGVGSTEAFF